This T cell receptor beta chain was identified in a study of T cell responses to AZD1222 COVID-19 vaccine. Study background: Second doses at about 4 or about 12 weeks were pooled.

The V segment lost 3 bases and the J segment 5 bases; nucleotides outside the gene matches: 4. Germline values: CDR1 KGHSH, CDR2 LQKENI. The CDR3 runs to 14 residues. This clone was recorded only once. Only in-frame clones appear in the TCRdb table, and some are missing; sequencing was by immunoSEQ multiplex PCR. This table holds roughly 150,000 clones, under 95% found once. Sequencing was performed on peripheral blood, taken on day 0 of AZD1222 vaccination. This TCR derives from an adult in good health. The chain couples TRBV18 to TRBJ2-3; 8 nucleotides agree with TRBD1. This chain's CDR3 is CASSPRGQGDTQYF. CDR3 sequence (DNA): TGTGCCAGCTCACCCAGGGGGCAGGGAGATACGCAGTATTTT.